The subject of this entry is one T cell receptor (beta chain). What it recognizes is unknown. The treatment here: around 19 received Ad26.COV2.S at low or high dose, single or two shots; several received placebo; per-sample allocation not given. Collection of the samples took place on day 63 after the first injection of vaccine or placebo. The ends lost 2 bases at V and 2 bases at J; junction bases unmatched: 2. Germline assignment: CDR1 SGDLS and CDR2 YYNGEE. The CDR3 contains 14 residues. These data originate in a study of Ad26.COV2.S vaccination and SARS-CoV-2 variants. Whole-study results and caveats: Breadth measured for non-spike TCRs was similar across vaccine and placebo recipients.

Using immunoSEQ multiplex PCR, the repertoire was profiled, and TCRdb retains in-frame clones only, with some absent. This sample has more than 300,000 clones, with about 87% found just once. The source of this sequence is a person between 18 and 65 years old who received the Ad26.COV2.S COVID-19 vaccine or a placebo. The chain joins TRBV9 to TRBJ2-3, with TRBD2 matching 7 bases. This material consisted of peripheral blood, taken in a trial of Ad26.COV2.S vaccine versus placebo. The chain's CDR3 is CASSVGGITDTQYF. CDR3 DNA: TGTGCCAGCAGCGTCGGGGGGATCACAGATACGCAGTATTTT.